Reported below is one T cell receptor (beta chain). No cognate antigen has been identified for it. No base qualities exist here, and no much larger clone lies one base off it. The immunoSEQ hsTCRB Kit was used with multiplexed V- and J-gene primers to amplify TCR-beta CDR3 regions from genomic DNA. Unique DNA barcodes were added in a second PCR, and the samples were pooled together with one negative control and one positive control. Pooled TCR-beta libraries were sequenced on an Illumina MiSeq with a 150-cycle paired-end protocol. The source study handled its data this way. Raw sequencing data were processed by Adaptive Biotechnologies into a report containing normalized, annotated TCR-beta repertoires. T-cell density was computed as TCR-beta templates normalized to usable DNA, which was estimated by amplifying housekeeping genes. Richness was defined as the count of unique rearrangements, and clonality was defined as 1 minus Pielou's evenness. This is the immuneACCESS table as TCRdb keeps it, with only in-frame sequences that have V and J called. A part of the clones is gone; compared with another copy, unresolved V genes explain less than half, and the rest is unexplained. The V and J calls and clone size are taken from that table; D and trimming were inferred from the DNA. Present in this sample are around 2,500 clones, around 82% of which were seen just once. Roughly 5% of the sample is in the top ten clones.

The donors were limited-stage small-cell lung cancer patients whose surgical resection took place in Hangzhou, China, between the late 2000s and the early 2020s. Every donor underwent upfront surgery with no preoperative chemotherapy or radiotherapy, and no donor received immunotherapy either before or after surgery. All 20 or so patients in the sequenced cohort were smokers or heavy second-hand smokers. Adjacent normal lung tissue was taken at least 2 cm away from the tumor margin, and two pathologists confirmed morphologically that the tissue was free of malignant cells. To characterize heterogeneity of the T cell repertoire, the study applied multi-region TCR-beta sequencing to resected limited-stage small-cell lung cancers and to tumor-adjacent lung tissue. The AllPrep DNA/RNA FFPE Kit (Qiagen) was used to extract genomic DNA from FFPE tissue. This entry comes from a study of T cells and copy number aberrations in small-cell lung cancer (dated by TCRdb to the early 2020s). Describing the broader study: Whole-exome sequencing of the same tumor regions was paired with TCR repertoire sequencing so that T cell metrics could be related to mutations and copy number aberrations. Tumor TCR data existed for roughly 17 patients, and approximately 15 patients had TCR data from both tumor tissue and normal tissue.

Study-wide findings and limitations: A small sample size, resulting from surgical resection being uncommon in small-cell lung cancer, limited the study, and the findings need validation. Tumors had lower T-cell density, richness and clonality than adjacent lung tissue, though the difference in density was not significant. All specimens were formalin-fixed paraffin-embedded tissue, which is known to introduce sequencing artifacts.

Trimming costs V 3 bases and J 4 bases, and their ends lie 14 bases apart. Counted from cysteine to phenylalanine, this CDR3 has 15 amino acids. The kept DNA is CDR3 alone, 45 bases in frame from the first base. Looking up the germline V gene yields CDR1 SGDLS and CDR2 YYNGEE. The TCR comes from a woman between 50 and 59 years old with small cell lung cancer. The sequencing input was normal tissue next to the tumor. Rearrangement joined TRBV9 to TRBJ1-5, and possibly TRBD1, on 6 matching bases. The DNA sequence reads TGTGCCAGCAGCGCATATGGACAGATGAATCAGCCCCAGCATTTT. It translates to CASSAYGQMNQPQHF.